The T cell receptor beta chain described here comes from a study of T cell responses to AZD1222 COVID-19 vaccine. As for the study in general: Timing groups of about 4 and about 12 weeks for second doses were pooled. Study-level points and caveats: Donors skewed white British and female; clonal diversity was possibly underestimated.

Sequencing used immunoSEQ multiplex PCR; TCRdb keeps in-frame clones, though not all of them. The repertoire holds about 110,000 clones, with around 93% as singletons. Details on this clone: Its antigen remains unknown.

This receptor was taken from an adult in good health. The sequencing used peripheral blood, collected on day 0 of AZD1222 vaccination.

The CDR3 loop is CASSFTGAGNTIYF. CDR3 nucleotides: TGCGCCAGCAGCTTTACAGGGGCTGGAAACACCATATATTTT. The genes are TRBV4-3 and TRBJ1-3, with 7 bases matching TRBD1. From germline, CDR1 is LGHNA and CDR2 YSLEER. V was pared by 5 bases and J by 2 bases, with 3 bases of the junction left unmatched. This CDR3 comprises 14 residues.